The 7 T cell receptor beta chains below were found in one sample sequenced in a study of Ad26.COV2.S vaccination and SARS-CoV-2 variants. Stated treatment: 15 to 20 received Ad26.COV2.S at low or high dose, single or two shots; roughly five received placebo; per-sample allocation not given. Specimens were obtained on day 63 following the first vaccine or placebo injection. Profiling relied on immunoSEQ multiplex PCR, and the TCRdb table lists in-frame clones only, not all of them. The sample yields about 350,000 clones, less than 90% seen once. Sequenced here: peripheral blood, sampled in a trial of Ad26.COV2.S vaccine versus placebo. The receptors derive from a person between 18 and 59 years old who received the Ad26.COV2.S COVID-19 vaccine or a placebo.

The V and J genes are TRBV7-6 and TRBJ2-3; unclear D gene. Trimming shortened V by 1 base and J by 8 bases, and 10 bases separated the two germline ends. Germline CDR1 and CDR2: SGHVS and FNYEAQ. This CDR3 is 13 amino acids long. The CDR3 spells CASSLEGQGTQYF. CDR3 nucleotides: TGTGCCAGCAGCTTAGAGGGTCAAGGTACGCAGTATTTT.

This clone showed up just a few times. This chain uses TRBV7-9 with TRBJ2-7; the match to TRBD1 covers 7 bases. In germline, CDR1 is SEHNR, CDR2 FQNEAQ (reference sequence). The CDR3 length is 14 residues. The V and J ends lost 5 bases and 4 bases, in that order; junction bases with no gene match: 8. CDR3 bases: TGTGCCAGCAGCAGGGGGCCGGGACAGTACGAGCAGTACTTC. Translation: CASSRGPGQYEQYF.

CDR3 DNA sequence: TGTGCCAGCAGTTACGGTCACGGGAACAATCAGCCCCAGCATTTT. Amino acid sequence: CASSYGHGNNQPQHF. V and J are TRBV6-2 or TRBV6-3 and TRBJ1-5; D is uncertain. Deletions cut 2 bases from V and 3 bases from J, with 11 bases between. Germline CDR1 MNHEY, CDR2 SVGEGT. The CDR3 is made up of 15 amino acids.

This rearrangement joins TRBV4-1 to TRBJ2-2; 8 positions agree with TRBD2. CDR1 and CDR2 from the germline V gene are MGHRA and YSYEKL. This CDR3 has 15 residues. The V segment lost 4 bases and the J segment 1 base; nucleotides outside the gene matches: 2. In DNA form, the CDR3 reads TGCGCCAGCAGCCTTGCGGGGGGGAACACCGGGGAGCTGTTTTTT. It translates to CASSLAGGNTGELFF.

V is TRBV27 and J is TRBJ1-1; D possibly corresponds to TRBD1 (5 bases). CDR1 is MNHEY and CDR2 is SMNVEV in the germline V gene (reference sequence). The ends were cut back, 0 bases at V and 6 bases at J, with 14 bases in the middle. The CDR3 extends over 15 amino acids. The CDR3 loop is CASSLSRQLQAEAFF. CDR3 DNA: TGTGCCAGCAGTTTATCCCGACAGCTACAGGCTGAAGCTTTCTTT.

The genes are TRBV10-3 and TRBJ2-3, with no clear D. The CDR3 loop spans 13 amino acids. The germline gives CDR1 ENHRY, CDR2 SYGVKD. With 2 bases removed from V and 3 bases from J, the gap between germline ends came to 6 bases. In DNA, the CDR3 is TGTGCCATCAGTGAGGTGGGAACAGATACGCAGTATTTT. This translates into CAISEVGTDTQYF.

V is TRBV5-6 and J is TRBJ2-3; 8 bases fit TRBD1. Germline V gene lookup returns CDR1 SGHDT and CDR2 YYEEEE. After removal of 4 bases from V and 2 bases from J, the junction contained 9 bases not matched to a gene. The CDR3 covers 16 residues. CDR3 coding DNA: TGTGCCAGCAGCGCCGGACAGGGAAGATTCACAGATACGCAGTATTTT. It yields the protein CASSAGQGRFTDTQYF.